The clone carrying this T cell receptor (beta chain) was detected a few times. The antigen remains undetermined. The data were obtained in a study of T cells after yellow fever vaccination. Findings and limits, study-wide: A secondary response was less intense yet reached its peak sooner, at day 5 versus 15. Booster samples showed a return of most primary-vaccination clones (under 97% CD4, 70% to 90% CD8). FACS-sorted repertoires could contain abundant clonotypes contaminating from the bulk population.

Per the germline V gene, CDR1 is SGHTA and CDR2 is FQGTGA. CDR3 length: 15 amino acids. V was clipped by 4 bases and J by 4 bases, with 17 bases between them. Universal primer sites and UMIs were introduced during 5'RACE template-switching synthesis of TCR cDNA. Via MiXCR, TCRdb re-called the 5' RACE reads, giving one row per CDR3 protein. The table includes approximately 600,000 distinct CDR3 sequences, 9% to 15% detected once. The material was PBMCs, obtained on the day of the yellow fever booster vaccination. This chain joins TRBV7-3 and TRBJ2-7, with TRBD2 as a possible D gene (6 bases). This clonotype originated in a young man who received the YFV17D yellow fever vaccine. CDR3 sequence: CASSSMAGFQYEQYF. The CDR3 nucleotides read TGTGCCAGCAGCTCCATGGCGGGGTTTCAGTACGAGCAGTACTTC.